These 30 T cell receptor beta chains were sequenced from one sample in a study of T cell repertoires in cytomegalovirus infection. TCRdb processed the reads anew with MiXCR; each CDR3 protein has one entry. The sample holds 350,000 to 450,000 distinct CDR3 sequences; 18% are singletons and the top ten take approximately 8%. The sample was PBMCs. The receptors were gathered from a human donor in good health (CMV status not recorded). Some clones in this sample may be carry-over from other donors' samples.

This clonotype was picked up a small number of times. V is TRBV18 and J is TRBJ2-1; TRBD1 is a possible D gene (5 bases). The CDR3 is made up of 14 amino acids. Trimming took 0 bases from V and 9 from J, leaving 12 bases between them. Germline V gene lookup returns CDR1 KGHSH and CDR2 LQKENI. The CDR3 region is CASSPPETATEQFF. In DNA, the CDR3 is TGTGCCAGCTCACCACCGGAGACAGCAACTGAGCAGTTCTTC.

This clonotype was recorded at least ten times. The chain carries TRBV27 and TRBJ2-5; D remains ambiguous. The CDR3 totals 15 residues. The ends were cut back, 5 bases at V and 3 bases at J, with 16 bases in the middle. Germline CDR1 reads MNHEY; CDR2 reads SMNVEV (reference sequence). The CDR3 nucleotides are TGTGCCAGCAGTCTCCGTTTGTACCCAGAAGAGACCCAGTACTTC. It encodes CASSLRLYPEETQYF.

The chain is built from TRBV20-1 and TRBJ1-5, with D possibly matching TRBD1 (6 bases). Looked up from germline, CDR1 is DFQATT and CDR2 is SNEGSKA (reference sequence). V lost 5 bases and J 0 bases, leaving 17 bases between the germline ends. The CDR3 spans 16 residues. In DNA, the CDR3 is TGCAGTGCTCGAATCTGGGACAAAAATAGCAATCAGCCCCAGCATTTT. Its protein is CSARIWDKNSNQPQHF.

The genes are TRBV19 and TRBJ1-5; TRBD1 might be the D (5 bases). The germline gives CDR1 LNHDA, CDR2 SQIVND (reference sequence). The V end lost 3 bases, the J end lost 9 bases, and 15 bases lay between the germline ends. The CDR3 extends over 14 amino acids. DNA for the CDR3: TGTGCCAGTAGTATTGGCACCGGGGACGGGCCCCAGCATTTT. It yields the protein CASSIGTGDGPQHF.

This clonotype was detected ten times or more. The rearrangement joins TRBV7-2 to TRBJ1-1; TRBD1 aligns across 7 bases. The V segment lost 3 bases and the J segment 9 bases; nucleotides outside the gene matches: 16. The germline V gene has CDR1 SGHTA and CDR2 FQGNSA. There are 16 residues in the CDR3. The DNA of the CDR3 is TGTGCCAGCAGCTTCCGACCTCGGGACAGCGCTTTCCAAGCTTTCTTT. Amino acids: CASSFRPRDSAFQAFF.

This clonotype was detected only a few times. This chain links TRBV15 with TRBJ2-7; D remains ambiguous. Trimming cost V 3 bases and J 3 bases, with 15 bases left between them. Germline V lookup: CDR1 LNHNV, CDR2 YYDKDF (reference sequence). The CDR3 totals 15 residues. CDR3 in amino acids: CATSSSRATNYEQYF. The CDR3 DNA reads TGTGCCACCAGCAGTAGCCGGGCCACGAACTACGAGCAGTACTTC.

This clonotype showed up just a few times. J is TRBJ1-5 and V is TRBV19; D is unresolved. CDR3 length: 18 residues. The V and J ends lost 0 bases and 0 bases respectively, with 15 bases between them. The germline V gene has CDR1 LNHDA and CDR2 SQIVND (reference sequence). CDR3 in amino acids: CASSIDGPSTYSNQPQHF. The CDR3 region has the DNA TGTGCCAGTAGTATAGACGGACCGAGCACTTATAGCAATCAGCCCCAGCATTTT.

This clonotype was observed many times. The J gene is TRBJ2-7, the V gene TRBV7-2, with 11 bases fitting TRBD2. This CDR3 spans 16 amino acids. Trimming cost V 10 bases and J 0 bases; bases outside gene matches: 11. The germline gives CDR1 SGHTA, CDR2 FQGNSA. In nucleotides, the CDR3 is TGTGCCACCCGGGTAGCGGGAGGGCCCAACTCCTACGAGCAGTACTTC. It encodes CATRVAGGPNSYEQYF. Filled out from reference TRBV7-2 and TRBJ2-7, the complete variable domain reads GAGVSQSPSNKVTEKGKDVELRCDPISGHTALYWYRQSLGQGLEFLIYFQGNSAPDKSGLPSDRFSAERTGGSVSTLTIQRTQQEDSAVYLCATRVAGGPNSYEQYFGPGTRLTVT.

This clonotype was seen ten or more times. J is TRBJ1-1 and V is TRBV12-3 or TRBV12-4; the D is unclear. The CDR3 extends over 14 amino acids. The V end lost 3 bases, the J end lost 4 bases, and 12 bases lay between the germline ends. CDR3 coding DNA: TGTGCCAGCAGTTTCCGGCAACCCGGCACTGAAGCTTTCTTT. This gives the protein CASSFRQPGTEAFF.

The V gene is TRBV7-9, the J gene TRBJ2-7; 10 nucleotides match TRBD1. Germline V gene sequence: CDR1 SEHNR, CDR2 FQNEAQ (reference sequence). The CDR3 has 16 residues. V trimming: 5 bases; J trimming: 4 bases; junction bases outside the gene matches: 11. The CDR3 spells CASSPGTGDFPYEQYF. CDR3 DNA sequence: TGTGCCAGCAGCCCCGGGACAGGGGATTTCCCGTACGAGCAGTACTTC.

This clonotype was seen a handful of times. The J gene is TRBJ2-1, the V gene TRBV9; TRBD2 matches at 7 bases. CDR1 and CDR2 from the germline V gene are SGDLS and YYNGEE. Germline trimming cut 4 bases from V and 2 bases from J; bases unmatched to any gene: 6. The CDR3 runs 15 residues. The CDR3 nucleotides read TGTGCCAGCAGCCCCGGGACTACCCCCTACAATGAGCAGTTCTTC. It is translated as CASSPGTTPYNEQFF.

This clonotype came up many times. The rearrangement uses TRBV19 and TRBJ1-1, with 7 bases that match TRBD1. V trimming: 4 bases; J trimming: 0 bases; junction bases outside the gene matches: 5. The CDR3 is 15 amino acids. CDR1 is LNHDA, CDR2 SQIVND, per germline (reference sequence). The DNA for the CDR3 is TGTGCCAGTAGTAGGGGGGACAGTTTGAACACTGAAGCTTTCTTT. Translating gives CASSRGDSLNTEAFF.

This clonotype has more than one count but fewer than ten. The chain has TRBV6-1 and TRBJ1-2; 9 bases map to TRBD1. Germline values: CDR1 MNHNS, CDR2 SASEGT. The CDR3 consists of 16 residues. Trimming removed 1 base from V and 7 bases from J; junction bases left unmatched: 10. CDR3: CASSEGQGGNYGGYTF. The CDR3 DNA follows: TGTGCCAGCAGTGAAGGACAGGGGGGAAATTATGGTGGCTACACCTTC.

The sample holds many counts of this clonotype. V gene TRBV7-2 combines with J gene TRBJ2-1; the match to TRBD2 covers 13 bases. The length of the CDR3 is 13 residues. From germline, CDR1 is SGHTA and CDR2 FQGNSA. V dropped 3 bases and J dropped 10; count of bases not matched to a gene: 0. The CDR3 region is CASSLGLAGEQFF. The CDR3, as DNA: TGTGCCAGCAGCTTGGGACTAGCGGGAGAGCAGTTCTTC. The variable domain in full, completed from reference TRBV7-2 and TRBJ2-1, reads GAGVSQSPSNKVTEKGKDVELRCDPISGHTALYWYRQSLGQGLEFLIYFQGNSAPDKSGLPSDRFSAERTGGSVSTLTIQRTQQEDSAVYLCASSLGLAGEQFFGPGTRLTVL.

The V and J genes are TRBV11-2 and TRBJ2-3, with D uncertain. From germline, CDR1 is SGHAT and CDR2 FQNNGV. The CDR3 is 14 amino acids. The germline V and J ends were trimmed by 0 bases and 9 bases, with 13 bases remaining between them. The CDR3 DNA sequence: TGTGCCAGCAGCTTAGACTTGTCCGCCCGAACGCAGTATTTT. Amino acid sequence: CASSLDLSARTQYF.

This clonotype came up a few times. The chain has TRBV20-1 and TRBJ1-6, with a tentative D call TRBD1 (5 bases). This CDR3 is built from 14 residues. Per the germline V gene, CDR1 is DFQATT and CDR2 is SNEGSKA (reference sequence). Trimming stripped 2 bases from V and 5 bases from J, with 10 bases between. The CDR3 sequence is CSARSGPDNSPLHF. For the CDR3, the DNA is TGCAGTGCTAGATCGGGGCCCGATAATTCACCCCTCCACTTT.

This clonotype was recorded many times. The chain is built from TRBV12-3 or TRBV12-4 and TRBJ2-1, with D perhaps matching TRBD1 (5 bases). The CDR3 sequence is 17 residues long. Trimming left V 4 bases short and J 0 bases short, with 16 bases between. The DNA for the CDR3 is TGTGCCAGCAGTTACCGTGAGTGGGGCAGCTCCTACAATGAGCAGTTCTTC. Translation: CASSYREWGSSYNEQFF.

At least ten counts were recorded for this clonotype. The chain has TRBV19 and TRBJ1-5, with 8 bases matching TRBD1. V gave up 1 base and J gave up 4 bases; unmatched junction bases: 3. The CDR3 consists of 15 residues. CDR1 and CDR2 from the germline V gene are LNHDA and SQIVND (reference sequence). In nucleotides, the CDR3 is TGTGCCAGTAGTATAGCCCGGGACAGGAATCAGCCCCAGCATTTT. Protein sequence: CASSIARDRNQPQHF.

This clonotype was counted between two and nine times. This rearrangement joins TRBV7-2 to TRBJ2-5; D possibly corresponds to TRBD2 (6 bases). The CDR3 has 13 amino acids. Between the trimmed V and J ends, which lost 3 bases and 4 bases, there was a span of 9 bases. Germline V gene lookup returns CDR1 SGHTA and CDR2 FQGNSA. CDR3 sequence reads: CASSFRGGETQYF. The CDR3 nucleotides are TGTGCCAGCAGCTTTAGGGGAGGAGAGACCCAGTACTTC.

This clonotype has just a few counts. The CDR3 spells CASSRTSGVGELFF. Written as DNA, the CDR3 is TGTGCCAGCAGCCGGACTAGCGGGGTGGGGGAGCTGTTTTTT. This sequence joins TRBV12-3 or TRBV12-4 and TRBJ2-2, with 12 bases matching TRBD2. CDR3 length equals 14 residues. Trimming cost V 6 bases and J 8 bases; bases outside gene matches: 4.

V gene TRBV5-6 combines with J gene TRBJ2-5; no clear D. The CDR3 is made up of 16 amino acids. Germline V lookup: CDR1 SGHDT, CDR2 YYEEEE. Trimming cost V 1 base and J 5 bases, with 18 bases left between them. The CDR3 region is CASSLIAQLGLETQYF. The CDR3 DNA follows: TGTGCCAGCAGCTTGATTGCACAGTTGGGTTTGGAGACCCAGTACTTC.

There are many counts of this clonotype. The J gene is TRBJ1-1, the V gene TRBV12-3 or TRBV12-4; 7 bases align to TRBD1. The CDR3 extends over 14 amino acids. The V gene end was trimmed by 6 bases and the J gene end by 1 base; junction bases not matched to a gene: 5. The CDR3 protein is CASSLTGTNTEAFF. The CDR3 DNA follows: TGTGCCAGCAGCCTGACAGGGACGAACACTGAAGCTTTCTTT.

CDR3 nucleotide sequence: TGCAGTGCTAGACTGATCCGGGGGGATAGCAATCAGCCCCAGCATTTT. The encoded protein is CSARLIRGDSNQPQHF. The chain carries TRBV20-1 and TRBJ1-5; D is possibly TRBD1 (5 bases). CDR3 size: 16 residues. V was trimmed by 2 bases and J by 0 bases, leaving 14 bases between them. The V gene's germline CDR1 is DFQATT and CDR2 SNEGSKA (reference sequence).

The rearrangement uses TRBV5-1 and TRBJ2-5; 7 nucleotides agree with TRBD1. The CDR3 contains 18 residues. V lost 1 base and J lost 2; bases outside the gene matches: 14. Germline CDR1 reads SGHRS; CDR2 reads YFSETQ. In nucleotides, the CDR3 is TGCGCCAGCAGCTTGAACCCCCTAACCGGGACAGTACAAGAGACCCAGTACTTC. This sequence encodes CASSLNPLTGTVQETQYF. The whole variable domain, filled in from reference TRBV5-1 and TRBJ2-5, reads KAGVTQTPRYLIKTRGQQVTLSCSPISGHRSVSWYQQTPGQGLQFLFEYFSETQRNKGNFPGRFSGRQFSNSRSEMNVSTLELGDSALYLCASSLNPLTGTVQETQYFGPGTRLLVL.

The chain recombines TRBV7-9 with TRBJ2-7; TRBD1 matches 7 bases. The J segment lost 5 bases and the V segment lost 3 bases, leaving 10 bases of the junction unmatched. The germline V gene has CDR1 SEHNR and CDR2 FQNEAQ (reference sequence). The CDR3 runs 15 residues. The CDR3 region has the DNA TGTGCCAGCAGCTTCGGGTTAGGGACAGTCCACGAGCAGTACTTC. Translation gives CASSFGLGTVHEQYF.

This clonotype was counted at least ten times. J is TRBJ2-3 and V is TRBV7-9; D remains unclear. V was shortened by 4 bases and J by 0 bases, with 5 bases between the two germline ends. The CDR3 spans 13 residues. CDR1 and CDR2 from the germline V gene are SEHNR and FQNEAQ (reference sequence). DNA of the CDR3: TGTGCCAGCAGCTCGCCTAGCACAGATACGCAGTATTTT. Encoded protein: CASSSPSTDTQYF.

This clonotype was observed many times. This sequence joins TRBV12-3 or TRBV12-4 and TRBJ2-7; 10 nucleotides line up with TRBD1. This CDR3 has 13 amino acids. Unmatched junction bases numbered 2, after V lost 6 bases and J lost 3 bases. CDR3 loop: CASSGTGVYEQYF. The CDR3 bases are TGTGCCAGCAGCGGGACAGGGGTCTACGAGCAGTACTTC.

Only a few counts were recorded for this clonotype. This sequence joins TRBV12-3 or TRBV12-4 and TRBJ1-4; weak D call: TRBD1 (5 bases). This CDR3 is built from 13 residues. Between the trimmed V and J ends, which lost 6 bases and 4 bases, there was a span of 9 bases. The CDR3 DNA follows: TGTGCCAGCAGCCCCGGGGGTAATGAAAAACTGTTTTTT. Its protein is CASSPGGNEKLFF.

This clonotype occurred a few times. V is TRBV7-9 and J is TRBJ2-3; unclear D gene. Trimming cost V 2 bases and J 3 bases, with 9 bases left between them. This CDR3 contains 14 residues. The germline gives CDR1 SEHNR, CDR2 FQNEAQ (reference sequence). The chain's CDR3 is CASSLLPNTDTQYF. The CDR3 bases are TGTGCCAGCAGCTTACTTCCTAATACAGATACGCAGTATTTT.

This chain uses TRBV28 with TRBJ2-7; 10 nucleotides agree with TRBD2. From germline, CDR1 is MDHEN and CDR2 SYDVKM. The junction had 10 bases not matched to a gene; V was cut back by 7 bases and J by 7 bases. The CDR3 loop spans 14 amino acids. The CDR3 protein is CASTSGGQWNEQYF. Here the CDR3 DNA reads TGTGCCAGCACTAGCGGGGGCCAATGGAATGAGCAGTACTTC.